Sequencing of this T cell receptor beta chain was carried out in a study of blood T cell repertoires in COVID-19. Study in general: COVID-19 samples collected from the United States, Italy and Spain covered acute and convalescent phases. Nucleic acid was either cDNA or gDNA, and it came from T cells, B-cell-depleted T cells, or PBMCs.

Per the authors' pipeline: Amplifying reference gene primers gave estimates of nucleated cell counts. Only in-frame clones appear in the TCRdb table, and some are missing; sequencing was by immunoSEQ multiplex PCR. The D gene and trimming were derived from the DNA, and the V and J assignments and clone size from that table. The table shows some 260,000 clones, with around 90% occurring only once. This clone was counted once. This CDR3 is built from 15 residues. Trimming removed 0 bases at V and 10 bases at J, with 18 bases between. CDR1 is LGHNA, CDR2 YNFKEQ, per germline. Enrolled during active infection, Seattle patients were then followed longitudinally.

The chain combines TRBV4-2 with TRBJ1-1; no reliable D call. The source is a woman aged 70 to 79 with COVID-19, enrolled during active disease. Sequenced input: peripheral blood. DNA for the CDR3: TGTGCCAGCAGCCAAGATCACGACTTAGGCGCAACAGCTTTCTTT. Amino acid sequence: CASSQDHDLGATAFF.